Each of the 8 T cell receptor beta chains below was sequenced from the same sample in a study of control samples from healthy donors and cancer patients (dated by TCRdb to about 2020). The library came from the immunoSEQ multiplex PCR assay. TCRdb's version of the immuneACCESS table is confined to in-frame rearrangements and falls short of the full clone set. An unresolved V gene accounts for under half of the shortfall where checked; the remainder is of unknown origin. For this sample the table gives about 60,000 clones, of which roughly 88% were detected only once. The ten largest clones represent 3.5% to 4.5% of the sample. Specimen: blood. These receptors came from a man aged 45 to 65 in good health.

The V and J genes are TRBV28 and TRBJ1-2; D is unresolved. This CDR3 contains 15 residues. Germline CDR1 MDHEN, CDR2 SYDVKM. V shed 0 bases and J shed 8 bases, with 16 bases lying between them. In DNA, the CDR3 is TGTGCCAGCAGTTTATGGGTGCCGGACGGCTGGGGCTACACCTTC. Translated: CASSLWVPDGWGYTF.

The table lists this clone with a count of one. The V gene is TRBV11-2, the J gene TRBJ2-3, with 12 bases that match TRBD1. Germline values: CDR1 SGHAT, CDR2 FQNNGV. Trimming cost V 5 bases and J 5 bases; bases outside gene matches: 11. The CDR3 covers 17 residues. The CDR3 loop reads CASSVQFGTGGIDTQYF. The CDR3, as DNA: TGTGCCAGCAGCGTCCAATTCGGGACAGGGGGCATAGATACGCAGTATTTT.

The CDR3, as DNA: TGTGCCCCCTCGGCCGAATATAGCAATCAGCCCCAGCATTTT. It is translated as CAPSAEYSNQPQHF. The rearrangement joins TRBV2 to TRBJ1-5; D uncertain. The CDR3 is made up of 14 amino acids. The V end was cut by 11 bases, the J end by 0 bases, with 14 bases between. Looked up from germline, CDR1 is SNHLY and CDR2 is FYNNEI.

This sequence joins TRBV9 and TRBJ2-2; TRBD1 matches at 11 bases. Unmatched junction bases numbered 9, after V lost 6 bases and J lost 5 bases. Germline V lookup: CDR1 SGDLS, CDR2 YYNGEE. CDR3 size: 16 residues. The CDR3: CASNTPGTGGTGELFF. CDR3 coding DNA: TGTGCCAGCAACACACCCGGGACAGGGGGAACCGGGGAGCTGTTTTTT.

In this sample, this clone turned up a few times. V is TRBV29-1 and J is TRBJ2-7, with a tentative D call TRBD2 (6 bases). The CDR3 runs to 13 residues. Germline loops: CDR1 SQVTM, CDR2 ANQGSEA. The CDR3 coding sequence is TGCACCCGAGGGGTAGCGGAATCCTACGAGCAGTACTTC. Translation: CTRGVAESYEQYF.

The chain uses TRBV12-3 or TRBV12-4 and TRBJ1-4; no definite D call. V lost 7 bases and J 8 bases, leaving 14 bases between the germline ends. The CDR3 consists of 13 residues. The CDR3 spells CASNPDLGEKLFF. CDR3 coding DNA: TGTGCCAGCAATCCCGATTTGGGCGAAAAACTGTTTTTT.

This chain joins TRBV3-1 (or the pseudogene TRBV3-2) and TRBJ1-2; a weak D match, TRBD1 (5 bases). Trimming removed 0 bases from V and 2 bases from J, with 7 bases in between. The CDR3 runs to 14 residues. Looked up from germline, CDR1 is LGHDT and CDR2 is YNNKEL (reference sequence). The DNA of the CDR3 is TGTGCCAGCAGCCAAGATTGGACAAACTATGGCTACACCTTC. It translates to CASSQDWTNYGYTF.

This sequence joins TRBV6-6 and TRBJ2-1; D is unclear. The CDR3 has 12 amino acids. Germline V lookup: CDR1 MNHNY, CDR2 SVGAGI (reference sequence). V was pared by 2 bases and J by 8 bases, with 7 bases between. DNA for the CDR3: TGTGCCAGCAGTTACACGGGCGATGAGCAGTTCTTC. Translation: CASSYTGDEQFF.